This T cell receptor beta chain was sequenced during a study of T cells in Graves' hyperthyroidism and ophthalmopathy. Across the whole study: Once the initial diagnosis was made, peripheral blood was obtained before any treatment.

From RNA transcripts, TCR beta CDR3 regions were amplified. TCR CDR3 regions were first amplified by RT-PCR with HTBI primers. TCRdb analysed the multiplex PCR reads with MiXCR anew, one entry per CDR3 protein. This table holds around 520,000 distinct CDR3 sequences, about 15% found once. This clonotype was detected many times. Trimming took off 6 bases at V and 2 bases at J, with 13 bases between the two ends. The CDR3 consists of 14 residues. This chain uses TRBV12-3 or TRBV12-4 with TRBJ2-5; weak D call: TRBD1 (5 bases). This receptor was taken from a woman under 30 with Graves' hyperthyroidism. Sequenced input: blood. The CDR3 spells CASRPPTVQETQYF. CDR3 coding DNA: TGTGCCAGCAGGCCCCCGACAGTACAAGAGACCCAGTACTTC.